This T cell receptor beta chain was sequenced for a study of vaccination effects on CD4 cells after COVID-19. For the study at large: IL-2 at about 10 IU/ml and peptides at around 9.1 ug/ml were added to cultured PBMC, a few million per well.

The culture ran for roughly ten days, and then CD4+ T cells were isolated. Sequencing was performed with immunoSEQ multiplex PCR; in TCRdb, only in-frame clones are kept and a portion is missing. The sample includes more than 40,000 clones, about 76% seen only once; the top ten take 10% to 15%. As to this clone: What it binds is not known.

The germline CDR1 and CDR2 sequences are LNHDA and SQIVND (reference sequence). CDR3 length equals 13 residues. V gave up 6 bases and J gave up 6 bases, with 14 bases separating them. This receptor was obtained from a human donor who had a prior SARS-CoV-2 infection. Sequencing used CD4+ T cells from PBMCs cultured without peptide, obtained before COVID-19 vaccination. The V call is TRBV19, the J call TRBJ1-1; D unresolved. The CDR3 protein is CASSGLAGSEAFF. The CDR3 bases are TGTGCCAGTAGCGGACTTGCGGGGTCTGAAGCTTTCTTT.